This TCR beta chain originates from a study of Ad26.COV2.S vaccination and SARS-CoV-2 variants (dated by TCRdb to about 2021). With regard to the full study: Donors in the vaccine arm were drawn from COV1001, a phase I-IIa trial of Ad26.COV2.S in healthy adults that was multicentre, randomized, double-blind and placebo-controlled. Ad26.COV2.S was administered intramuscularly at 5 x 10^10 or 1 x 10^11 viral particles, either as a single shot or as two shots given 56 days apart. The specificity and breadth of SARS-CoV-2-reactive T cell receptors after Ad26.COV2.S vaccination were assessed by TCRbeta repertoire sequencing. A total of 32 samples were included in the TCR-sequenced set, comprising around 19 Ad26.COV2.S vaccine recipients, 5 placebo recipients and 8 SARS-CoV-2 convalescent individuals. Trial participants were randomized into five groups of five, in which low-dose or high-dose Ad26.COV2.S was given once or twice, or placebo was given on both occasions. Investigators remained blinded to trial group allocation during experiments and outcome assessment.

The treatment or condition label of this sample denotes: about 20 received Ad26.COV2.S at low or high dose, single or two shots; 5 received placebo; per-sample allocation not given. For vaccine and placebo recipients, repertoires were sequenced using samples collected on day 63 after the first injection. Between 29 July and 7 August 2020, Cohort 1b enrolled approximately 26 adults aged 18-55 years at one site in Boston, USA. As a vaccine, Ad26.COV2.S was a replication-incompetent adenovirus type 26 vector that expressed a prefusion-stabilized SARS-CoV-2 spike protein derived from the original Wuhan strain. TCRbeta CDR3 regions were sequenced with the immunoSEQ Assay. After extraction, genomic DNA underwent amplification by bias-controlled multiplex PCR, followed by high-throughput sequencing. The authors processed their data as follows. Collapsing and filtering of sequences were performed to quantify the absolute abundance of each unique TCRbeta CDR3 region. T cell fraction was estimated by normalizing TCRbeta template counts to usable DNA, with usable DNA measured through amplification of reference genes found in all nucleated cells. Repertoire TCRs were annotated as SARS-CoV-2-specific when V gene, CDR3 amino acid sequence and J gene were exactly matched to a known reactive TCR set. The reference SARS-CoV-2 TCR set came from MIRA and was filtered for enrichment in COVID-19-positive ImmuneCODE repertoires, removing public or cross-reactive TCRs. Based on the MIRA antigens, annotated TCRs were further analysed at the level of specific ORF or position within ORF. Depth was the summed frequency of annotated unique rearrangements, while breadth was defined as annotated unique rearrangements over total unique productive rearrangements. Two-sided Wilcoxon rank-sum tests were applied when comparing TCR breadth between groups. As stored in TCRdb, this immuneACCESS dataset retains in-frame rearrangements with V and J assigned. A fraction of the clones does not appear; measured against another copy, unresolved V genes explain less than half of the discrepancy, and the remainder lacks a known reason. Clone size and V and J calls were adopted from that table, with D and trimming inferred from the DNA. In this sample the table shows just under 250,000 clones, more than 75% of which occur a single time. In total, the top ten clones hold around 11% of the sample.

To note about this clone: Its recognized antigen is unknown. Per-base qualities were not stored, and no clone one base away is much larger.

General conclusions and limits of the study: After vaccination, substantial breadth of spike-specific CD8+ and CD4+ T cell responses was reported. The authors noted that the TCR breadth and depth analyses may have underestimated total T cell responses. Vaccine and placebo recipients had similar non-spike TCR breadth, a finding consistent with the vaccine containing only spike. Compared with placebo recipients, Ad26.COV2.S recipients showed higher spike-specific TCR breadth (P = 0.0014). Comparing responses between vaccine doses or regimens was not something the study was powered to do.

After removal of 0 bases from V and 4 bases from J, the junction retains 12 bases not matched to a gene. CDR1 and CDR2, per the germline V gene, are SGDLS and YYNGEE. The CDR3, cysteine through phenylalanine, is 17 amino acids long. Here the CDR3 DNA is all that survives: 51 bases in frame from base 1. The sequences come from peripheral blood, collected in a trial of Ad26.COV2.S vaccine versus placebo. The rearranged segments are TRBV9 and TRBJ1-2, with TRBD1 matching 7 junction bases. The TCR sequence derives from a person aged 18-60 years who received the Ad26.COV2.S COVID-19 vaccine or a placebo. This receptor carries the CDR3 CASSVARDEQGRYGYTF. The nucleotide sequence is TGTGCCAGCAGCGTAGCTAGGGACGAACAGGGGCGCTATGGCTACACCTTC.